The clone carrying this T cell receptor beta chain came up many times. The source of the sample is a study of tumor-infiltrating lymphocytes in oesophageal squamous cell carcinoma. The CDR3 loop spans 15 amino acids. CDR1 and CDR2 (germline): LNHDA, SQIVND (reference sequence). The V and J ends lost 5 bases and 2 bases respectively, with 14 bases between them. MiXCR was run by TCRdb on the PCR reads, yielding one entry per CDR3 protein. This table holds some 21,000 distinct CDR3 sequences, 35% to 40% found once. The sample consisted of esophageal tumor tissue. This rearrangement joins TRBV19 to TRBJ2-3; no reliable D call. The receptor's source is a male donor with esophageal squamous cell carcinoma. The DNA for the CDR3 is TGTGCCAGTAGTGCAAAAAGGGATTTCACAGATACGCAGTATTTT. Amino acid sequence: CASSAKRDFTDTQYF.